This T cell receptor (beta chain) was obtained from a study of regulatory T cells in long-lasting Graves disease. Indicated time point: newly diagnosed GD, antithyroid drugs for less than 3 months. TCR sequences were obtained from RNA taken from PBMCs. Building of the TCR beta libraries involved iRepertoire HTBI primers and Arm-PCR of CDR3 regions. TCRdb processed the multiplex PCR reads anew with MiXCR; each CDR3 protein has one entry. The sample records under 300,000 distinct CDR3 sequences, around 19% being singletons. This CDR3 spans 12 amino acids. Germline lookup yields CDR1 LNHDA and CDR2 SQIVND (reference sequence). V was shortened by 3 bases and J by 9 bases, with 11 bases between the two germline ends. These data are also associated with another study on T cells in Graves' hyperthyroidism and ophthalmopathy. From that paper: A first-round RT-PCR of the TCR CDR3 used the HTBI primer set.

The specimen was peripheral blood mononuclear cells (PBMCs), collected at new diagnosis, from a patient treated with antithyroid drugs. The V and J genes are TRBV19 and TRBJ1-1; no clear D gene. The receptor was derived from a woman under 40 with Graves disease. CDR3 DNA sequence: TGTGCCAGTAGTATTCCCAGCAGTCAAGCTTTCTTT. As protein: CASSIPSSQAFF.